The entry below gives a single T cell receptor beta chain sequence along with its context. Its cognate antigen has yet to be identified. Base qualities were left out, and no much larger clone turns up one base away. This sample was taken from a study of blood T cell repertoires in COVID-19 (dated by TCRdb to 2020 to 2021). For the study in its entirety: Collaborator samples came from the United States, Italy and Spain and covered acute and convalescent phases of COVID-19. The material from the prospective study consisted of cDNA or gDNA derived from T cells, B-cell-depleted T cells, or PBMCs. The repertoires were released in a freely available public database meant as a resource for research on the immune response to SARS-CoV-2. Subjects who had been exposed to COVID-19, were actively infected with it, or had recovered from it provided the deeply sampled blood TCRbeta repertoires that made up the dataset. Samples were obtained from the ongoing ImmuneRACE study (first 160 participants) and from 1,200 or so subjects provided by 6 global collaborators. A de-identified subject ID, COVID-19 status, age in years and sex were almost always included in the sample metadata. HLA class I and class II types, where available, came from metadata supplied by the sample provider rather than from assay-based typing.

One collaborating source in Seattle enrolled patients while the patients were actively infected and followed the patients over time throughout the course of disease. Whole blood was collected in K2EDTA tubes by collaborating institutions according to the institutions' own protocols. For TCRbeta analysis, collaborator samples were shipped as frozen whole blood, as isolated PBMCs, or as DNA extracted from either sample type. The CDR3 contains 17 residues, cysteine and phenylalanine counted. Only CDR3 DNA is held: 51 bases, read in frame from base 1. V is pruned by 3 bases and J by 7 bases, leaving 12 bases of the junction without a gene match. Taken from the germline V gene, the CDR1 and CDR2 loops are SGHRS and YFSETQ. Summary of the overall study and its limitations: The amount of clinical and demographic metadata varied by source and participant and was provided uncurated.

TCRbeta CDR3 regions were amplified from genomic DNA by means of the immunoSEQ Assay, a bias-controlled multiplex PCR. Under the source paper's analysis protocol: The number of nucleated cells in each sample was estimated from the amplification of reference gene primers within the assay. To quantify the absolute abundance of each unique TCRbeta CDR3 rearrangement, sequence reads were collapsed and filtered. For each sample, productive Simpson clonality was calculated as the square root of Simpson's diversity index over productive rearrangements. As stored in TCRdb, this immuneACCESS dataset retains in-frame rearrangements with V and J assigned. A fraction of the clones does not appear; measured against another copy, unresolved V genes explain less than half of the discrepancy, and the remainder lacks a known reason. V, J and clone size were drawn from that table, and D and trimming were deduced from the DNA. This sample comprises roughly 320,000 clones, 85% to 90% of them detected only once. The ten biggest clones cover 6% to 8% of the sample.

The TCR was taken from a woman aged 50 to 65 with COVID-19, enrolled during active disease. This chain joins TRBV5-1 to TRBJ2-5; the central 13 bases match TRBD2. The sample taken for sequencing was peripheral blood. The CDR3 has the sequence CASSSMTSGGKGGTQYF. The DNA is TGCGCCAGCAGCTCGATGACTAGCGGGGGGAAGGGGGGGACCCAGTACTTC.